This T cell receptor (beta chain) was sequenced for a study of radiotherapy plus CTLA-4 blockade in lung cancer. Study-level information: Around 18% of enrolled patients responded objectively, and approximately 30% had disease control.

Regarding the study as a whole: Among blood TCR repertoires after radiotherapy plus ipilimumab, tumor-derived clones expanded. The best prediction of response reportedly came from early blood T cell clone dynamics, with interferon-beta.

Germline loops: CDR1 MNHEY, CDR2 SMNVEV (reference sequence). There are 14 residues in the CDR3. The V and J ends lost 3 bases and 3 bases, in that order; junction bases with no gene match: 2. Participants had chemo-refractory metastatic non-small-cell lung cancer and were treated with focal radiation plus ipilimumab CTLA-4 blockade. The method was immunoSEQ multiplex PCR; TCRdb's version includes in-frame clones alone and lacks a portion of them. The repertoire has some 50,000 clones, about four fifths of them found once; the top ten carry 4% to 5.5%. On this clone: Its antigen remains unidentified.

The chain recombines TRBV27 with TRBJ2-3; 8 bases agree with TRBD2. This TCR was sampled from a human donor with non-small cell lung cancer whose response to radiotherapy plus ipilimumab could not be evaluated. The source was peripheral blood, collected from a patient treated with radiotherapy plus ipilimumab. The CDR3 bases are TGTGCCAGCAGTTTGGGACTAGGAACAGATACGCAGTATTTT. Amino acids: CASSLGLGTDTQYF.